The 15 T cell receptor beta chains presented below share a single source sample, sequenced in a study of OX40 agonist ivuxolimab in advanced cancers. Clones were read by immunoSEQ multiplex PCR, and TCRdb kept only the in-frame ones, dropping some. The top ten hold more than 0.25% of the sample, which has 84,000 or so clones, 70% to 90% seen once. The material was CD4+ or CD8+ T cells sorted from blood, obtained in a trial of the OX40 agonist ivuxolimab. The receptors originated from an adult with an advanced solid tumor such as melanoma, head and neck, liver or kidney cancer.

This clone showed up just once. J is TRBJ2-5 and V is TRBV5-4; a possible D gene is TRBD2 (5 bases). Germline CDR1 and CDR2: SGHNT and YYREEE (reference sequence). This CDR3 has 16 amino acids. V was pared by 4 bases and J by 2 bases, with 18 bases between. CDR3 region: CASSQEGSTTQETQYF. The CDR3 DNA is TGTGCCAGCAGCCAAGAAGGATCGACTACACAAGAGACCCAGTACTTC.

This chain joins TRBV5-4 and TRBJ1-2; D is undetermined. V lost 3 bases to trimming and J lost 8 bases, with 17 bases between them. Germline V gene sequence: CDR1 SGHNT, CDR2 YYREEE (reference sequence). The CDR3 loop spans 14 amino acids. CDR3 in DNA: TGTGCCAGCAGCTCGAATCCGTCAGATATGGGCTACACCTTC. It yields the protein CASSSNPSDMGYTF.

The rearrangement uses TRBV6-1 and TRBJ1-5, with D maybe TRBD1 (5 bases). This CDR3 region has 15 residues. V lost 7 bases and J 7 bases, leaving 20 bases between the germline ends. CDR1 and CDR2 from the germline V gene are MNHNS and SASEGT. In nucleotides, the CDR3 is TGTGCCAGCAACCCGATCGGGGGGTCCGGGCAGCCCCAGCATTTT. It is translated as CASNPIGGSGQPQHF.

This sequence joins TRBV18 and TRBJ2-1; D is undetermined. V was trimmed by 0 bases and J by 4 bases, leaving 7 bases between them. There are 14 residues in the CDR3. The germline CDR1 and CDR2 sequences are KGHSH and LQKENI. CDR3 DNA sequence: TGTGCCAGCTCACCACCCGCTCTATACAATGAGCAGTTCTTC. This codes for CASSPPALYNEQFF.

This CDR3 reads CASSLAWGGNQPQHF. The CDR3 coding sequence is TGTGCCAGCAGCTTGGCCTGGGGGGGTAATCAGCCCCAGCATTTT. The chain carries TRBV5-8 and TRBJ1-5, with D possibly TRBD1 on 5 matching bases. This CDR3 contains 15 residues. Trimming left V 0 bases short and J 4 bases short, with 11 bases between. Germline values: CDR1 SGHTS, CDR2 YDEGEE. The full variable domain, rest sourced from reference TRBV5-8 and TRBJ1-5, is EAGVTQSPTHLIKTRGQQATLRCSPISGHTSVYWYQQALGLGLQFLLWYDEGEERNRGNFPPRFSGRQFPNYSSELNVNALELEDSALYLCASSLAWGGNQPQHFGDGTRLSIL.

The rearrangement joins TRBV27 to TRBJ2-7, with 9 bases aligning to TRBD2. V gave up 3 bases and J gave up 5 bases; unmatched junction bases: 11. Germline V lookup: CDR1 MNHEY, CDR2 SMNVEV (reference sequence). The CDR3 has 16 residues. CDR3 coding DNA: TGTGCCAGCAGTTTGGAGGAGCGGGGGGCTATCGACGAGCAGTACTTC. Translated: CASSLEERGAIDEQYF.

The chain has TRBV5-1 and TRBJ2-2; 11 nucleotides match TRBD2. J lost 6 bases, V lost 0 bases, and 7 bases had no gene match. The germline V gene has CDR1 SGHRS and CDR2 YFSETQ. The CDR3 contains 17 residues. The CDR3 is CASSLAVTSGGAGELFF. CDR3 DNA: TGCGCCAGCAGCTTGGCCGTCACTAGCGGGGGAGCCGGGGAGCTGTTTTTT.

The chain links TRBV6-6 to TRBJ2-1; the match to TRBD1 covers 7 bases. V trimming: 7 bases; J trimming: 6 bases; junction bases outside the gene matches: 9. Germline CDR1 reads MNHNY; CDR2 reads SVGAGI (reference sequence). The CDR3 runs 14 residues. In DNA, the CDR3 is TGTGCCAGCAACCGACAGGGAATCCCCAATGAGCAGTTCTTC. Residues: CASNRQGIPNEQFF.

CDR3 nucleotides: TGTGCCAGCAGCTCCCCAGGGGGCGCTAGGTATGGCTACACCTTC. Translated: CASSSPGGARYGYTF. The J gene is TRBJ1-2, the V gene TRBV11-2; TRBD1 aligns across 8 bases. This CDR3 region has 15 residues. CDR1 is SGHAT, CDR2 FQNNGV, per germline. Trimming took 4 bases from V and 5 from J; bases not matched to a gene: 9.

The V call is TRBV5-4, the J call TRBJ2-2; no reliable D call. Germline loops: CDR1 SGHNT, CDR2 YYREEE (reference sequence). V lost 0 bases and J lost 1, with 4 bases in between. This CDR3 contains 14 residues. The CDR3 region has the DNA TGTGCCAGCAGCTTGGTAGGGAACACCGGGGAGCTGTTTTTT. This gives the protein CASSLVGNTGELFF.

V usage is TRBV6-4 and J usage is TRBJ2-3; weak D call: TRBD2 (5 bases). Germline values: CDR1 MRHNA, CDR2 SNTAGT. The CDR3 consists of 14 residues. V lost 10 bases and J 4 bases, leaving 18 bases between the germline ends. The CDR3, as DNA: TGTGCCAAATGCCGAGAGGGCCGGTCAGATACGCAGTATTTT. It codes for CAKCREGRSDTQYF.

This sequence joins TRBV7-2 and TRBJ2-7; 11 bases are shared with TRBD1. In germline, CDR1 is SGHTA, CDR2 FQGNSA. After removal of 5 bases from V and 1 base from J, the junction contained 10 bases not matched to a gene. The CDR3 extends over 17 amino acids. CDR3 loop: CASSINAGTGGSYEQYF. The CDR3 DNA follows: TGTGCCAGCAGCATCAATGCCGGGACAGGGGGTTCCTACGAGCAGTACTTC.

The genes are TRBV18 and TRBJ2-7; tentative D call: TRBD2 (5 bases). The ends were cut back, 3 bases at V and 0 bases at J, with 12 bases in the middle. The CDR3 spans 15 residues. Germline CDR1 is KGHSH and CDR2 is LQKENI. The CDR3, as DNA: TGTGCCAGCTCACCCTTGGAAGGGAGCTCCTACGAGCAGTACTTC. It is translated as CASSPLEGSSYEQYF.

The chain is built from TRBV5-1 and TRBJ1-3; D may be TRBD1 (6 bases). The CDR3 is made up of 16 amino acids. V lost 0 bases, J lost 4 bases, and 14 bases lay in between. Germline V gene lookup returns CDR1 SGHRS and CDR2 YFSETQ. CDR3 sequence (DNA): TGCGCCAGCAGCTTGGTAACAGGGAACTCAGGAAACACCATATATTTT. This sequence encodes CASSLVTGNSGNTIYF.

This chain links TRBV18 with TRBJ2-2; tentatively, D is TRBD1 (5 bases). Germline loops: CDR1 KGHSH, CDR2 LQKENI. The V gene lost 2 bases and the J gene lost 6 bases, with 7 bases spanning the gap. This CDR3 is built from 13 residues. CDR3 bases: TGTGCCAGCTCACCAGGGGCTTCCGGGGAGCTGTTTTTT. Translated: CASSPGASGELFF. Looking up the rest from reference TRBV18 and TRBJ2-2 gives the full variable domain: NAGVMQNPRHLVRRRGQEARLRCSPMKGHSHVYWYRQLPEEGLKFMVYLQKENIIDESGMPKERFSAEFPKEGPSILRIQQVVRGDSAAYFCASSPGASGELFFGEGSRLTVL.